Shown below are 29 T cell receptor beta chains from a single sample sequenced in a study of molecular identifiers for immune sequencing clone quantification. TCRdb fed the PCR reads into MiXCR, producing one record per CDR3 protein. Here the sample spans under 600,000 distinct CDR3 sequences, 25% being singletons. The sequenced sample was naive CD8+ T cells from blood, with Jurkat cell RNA spiked in. As for subset: FACS-sorted CD8+CD4-CCR7+CD45RA+ naive T cells. These TCRs come from a human donor in good health. Some libraries in this study had Jurkat cell RNA spiked in.

This clonotype came up a few times. This sequence joins TRBV11-2 and TRBJ2-1; D is possibly TRBD2 (6 bases). Trimming removed 0 bases at V and 3 bases at J, with 12 bases between. Germline loops: CDR1 SGHAT, CDR2 FQNNGV. The CDR3 is 16 amino acids. Here the CDR3 DNA reads TGTGCCAGCAGCTTAGATGGGACTTTCAGCTACAATGAGCAGTTCTTC. Translated, it gives CASSLDGTFSYNEQFF.

This clonotype was detected only a few times. This chain's CDR3 is CASSPPSGVQDTQYF. CDR3 sequence (DNA): TGTGCCAGCAGTCCCCCAAGCGGGGTACAGGATACGCAGTATTTT. The gene calls are TRBV27 and TRBJ2-3, with 7 bases lining up with TRBD2. The germline V gene encodes CDR1 MNHEY and CDR2 SMNVEV (reference sequence). With V trimmed by 5 bases and J by 6 bases, 11 bases remained unmatched. This CDR3 has 15 residues.

The J gene is TRBJ2-3, the V gene TRBV19; 12 nucleotides line up with TRBD2. Germline loops: CDR1 LNHDA, CDR2 SQIVND (reference sequence). This CDR3 has 15 amino acids. J was trimmed by 4 bases and V by 6 bases; bases with no gene match: 5. The CDR3 DNA follows: TGTGCCAGTAGAATACTAGCGGGGGGTGCAGATACGCAGTATTTT. Protein product: CASRILAGGADTQYF.

This clonotype appeared many times. The chain joins TRBV6-2 or TRBV6-3 to TRBJ1-1; no clear D. The germline V gene has CDR1 MNHEY and CDR2 SVGEGT. This CDR3 is 12 amino acids long. The ends were cut back, 6 bases at V and 7 bases at J, with 12 bases in the middle. The CDR3 here is CASSEVAGEAFF. The DNA for the CDR3 is TGTGCCAGCAGCGAAGTGGCAGGTGAAGCTTTCTTT.

This chain connects TRBV4-3 to TRBJ2-5; D is ambiguous. The CDR3 spans 14 residues. V was trimmed by 0 bases and J by 3 bases, leaving 8 bases between them. Germline CDR1 reads LGHNA; CDR2 reads YSLEER. CDR3 residues: CASSQDDTEETQYF. The CDR3 DNA reads as TGCGCCAGCAGCCAAGACGACACAGAAGAGACCCAGTACTTC.

V usage is TRBV20-1 and J usage is TRBJ2-7, with D perhaps assigned TRBD1 or TRBD2 (5 bases each). The germline V gene has CDR1 DFQATT and CDR2 SNEGSKA (reference sequence). V lost 3 bases and J lost 2, with 14 bases in between. The CDR3 has 14 residues. The CDR3 loop is CSARDRDETYEQYF. In nucleotides, the CDR3 is TGCAGTGCTAGGGACCGGGACGAAACCTACGAGCAGTACTTC.

Concerning this clonotype: Germline is not matched at one junction end, which may reflect a read error. CDR3 sequence: CASSYFLKDEQLF. The CDR3 region has the DNA TGTGCCAGCAGTTACTTTTTAAAGGATGAGCAGCTCTTC. This rearrangement joins TRBV6-2 or TRBV6-3 to TRBJ2-1; D is unclear. Looked up from germline, CDR1 is MNHEY and CDR2 is SVGEGT. This CDR3 spans 13 amino acids.

The table lists this clonotype with many counts. The chain employs TRBV23-1 and TRBJ1-5; 10 bases fit TRBD1. TRBV23-1 counts as an open reading frame of uncertain function. The length of the CDR3 is 17 residues. With V trimmed by 2 bases and J by 5 bases, 9 bases remained unmatched. The CDR3 DNA reads TGCGCCAGCAGTCAAAATTGGGACAGGGGTTTAGATCAGCCCCAGCATTTT. Residues: CASSQNWDRGLDQPQHF.

The table lists this clonotype with many counts. The chain uses TRBV7-6 and TRBJ2-1, with TRBD2 matching 8 bases. CDR3 length: 15 residues. Trimming took 2 bases from V and 5 from J; bases not matched to a gene: 5. CDR1 and CDR2 (germline): SGHVS, FNYEAQ. The CDR3 is CASSLSHGGDNEQFF. The CDR3 DNA reads TGTGCCAGCAGCTTATCACACGGGGGGGACAATGAGCAGTTCTTC.

The rearrangement uses TRBV7-9 and TRBJ2-2; possibly TRBD1 or TRBD2 for D (5 bases each). The CDR3 is 16 residues long. V lost 2 bases and J 4 bases, leaving 14 bases between the germline ends. Germline-derived CDR1 and CDR2 are SEHNR and FQNEAQ (reference sequence). The chain's CDR3 is CASSLFSGTTTGELFF. CDR3 DNA: TGTGCCAGCAGCTTATTTTCTGGGACCACCACCGGGGAGCTGTTTTTT.

In this sample, this clonotype turned up a few times. J is TRBJ1-1 and V is TRBV7-9, with D perhaps matching TRBD1 (5 bases). The CDR3 length is 16 residues. Germline lookup yields CDR1 SEHNR and CDR2 FQNEAQ (reference sequence). Trimming shortened V by 0 bases and J by 4 bases, and 15 bases separated the two germline ends. The CDR3 sequence is CASSLALAGVGTEAFF. The CDR3 bases are TGTGCCAGCAGCTTAGCGCTCGCGGGGGTGGGCACTGAAGCTTTCTTT.

This clonotype has at least ten counts. J is TRBJ2-5 and V is TRBV28; 7 positions agree with TRBD2. The CDR3 is 15 amino acids. The germline CDR1 and CDR2 sequences are MDHEN and SYDVKM. Trimming took 3 bases from V and 1 from J; bases not matched to a gene: 5. The CDR3 reads CASSFRDYTQETQYF. The CDR3 DNA is TGTGCCAGCAGTTTCCGGGACTACACCCAAGAGACCCAGTACTTC.

On this clonotype itself: This could be a read error, since a much larger clone is one nucleotide away. The V gene is TRBV6-5, the J gene TRBJ1-1; no reliable D call. This CDR3 region has 14 residues. V lost 10 bases and J 6 bases, leaving 21 bases between the germline ends. Germline CDR1 and CDR2: MNHEY and SVGAGI. The CDR3 region has the DNA TGTGCCACGGGTCCGAGGACCTTTGGGGCTGAAGCTTTCTTT. Its protein product is CATGPRTFGAEAFF.

The chain has TRBV20-1 and TRBJ2-7, with no clear D. This CDR3 region has 16 residues. V lost 6 bases, J lost 0 bases, and 21 bases lay in between. Germline CDR1 and CDR2: DFQATT and SNEGSKA (reference sequence). Here the CDR3 DNA reads TGCAGTGCGGTCGACGAGGTGGACGGACGCTCCTACGAGCAGTACTTC. Translating it yields CSAVDEVDGRSYEQYF.

This chain links TRBV30 with TRBJ1-1; D is undetermined. The V gene lost 0 bases and the J gene lost 7 bases, with 15 bases spanning the gap. This CDR3 is 14 amino acids long. CDR1 and CDR2 from the germline V gene are GTSNPN and SVGIG (reference sequence). Written as DNA, the CDR3 is TGTGCCTGGAGTGTTACAGACGGCATAGTTGAAGCTTTCTTT. Translated, it gives CAWSVTDGIVEAFF.

With regard to this clonotype: A much larger clone differs from this one at a single base, so this may be a read error. The missing conserved phenylalanine or tryptophan at the end of this CDR3 makes a read error likely. V gene TRBV20-1 combines with J gene TRBJ2-7; D is ambiguous. The CDR3 covers 14 residues. Trimming removed 6 bases from V and 0 bases from J, with 15 bases in between. Germline V gene sequence: CDR1 DFQATT, CDR2 SNEGSKA (reference sequence). The CDR3 DNA follows: TGCAGTGCAAAGGACGGTACGATCTCCTACGAGCAGTACTCC. Its protein is CSAKDGTISYEQYS.

V gene TRBV27 combines with J gene TRBJ2-1; 7 positions match TRBD1. V trimming: 8 bases; J trimming: 3 bases; junction bases outside the gene matches: 10. CDR1 is MNHEY and CDR2 is SMNVEV in the germline V gene (reference sequence). This CDR3 region has 15 residues. CDR3: CASHSGTASYNEQFF. The CDR3 coding sequence is TGTGCCAGCCATTCCGGGACAGCAAGCTACAATGAGCAGTTCTTC.

The rearrangement uses TRBV12-3 or TRBV12-4 and TRBJ1-5; 7 nucleotides agree with TRBD1. Germline trimming cut 3 bases from V and 6 bases from J; bases unmatched to any gene: 8. This CDR3 comprises 15 residues. The CDR3: CASSFRQGSFQPQHF. The CDR3 nucleotides read TGTGCCAGCAGTTTTCGACAGGGATCGTTTCAGCCCCAGCATTTT.

This clonotype was observed at least ten times. The chain is built from TRBV6-5 and TRBJ2-1, with 7 bases matching TRBD1. The trim removed 4 bases at V and 4 bases at J, leaving 7 bases unmatched. From germline, CDR1 is MNHEY and CDR2 SVGAGI. This CDR3 region has 15 residues. The CDR3 DNA is TGTGCCAGCAGTTCCTCGGGACAGCCGTACAATGAGCAGTTCTTC. Translated, it gives CASSSSGQPYNEQFF.

A remark on this clonotype: A much larger clonotype is one base distant, so this may be a read error. The chain uses TRBV28 and TRBJ2-7; 7 bases match TRBD1. Germline CDR1 reads MDHEN; CDR2 reads SYDVKM. CDR3 length equals 16 residues. CDR3 in DNA: TGTGCCAGCAGTCCCCTCTGGGACAGCCGCTCCCACGAGCAGTACTTC. It specifies CASSPLWDSRSHEQYF.

The J gene is TRBJ2-7, the V gene TRBV19; 10 bases are a match to TRBD2. V gave up 4 bases and J gave up 0 bases; unmatched junction bases: 12. The germline V gene has CDR1 LNHDA and CDR2 SQIVND (reference sequence). The CDR3 spans 18 residues. The chain's CDR3 is CASSTGQRGGRSSYEQYF. The CDR3 coding sequence is TGTGCCAGTAGTACCGGTCAGCGGGGGGGAAGGAGCTCCTACGAGCAGTACTTC.

As for this clonotype: Compared with germline, one end of the junction differs, possibly owing to a read error. CDR3 in DNA: TGCAGCGTTGCAGGGGCTTACGACTCTGGAAACGCCATATATTTT. This translates into CSVAGAYDSGNAIYF. V usage is TRBV29-1 and J usage is TRBJ1-3; tentative D call: TRBD1 (6 bases). CDR1 is SQVTM and CDR2 is ANQGSEA in the germline V gene. There are 15 residues in the CDR3.

Details on this clonotype: A read error is possible here, since a much larger clone lies one base away. This chain links TRBV28 with TRBJ1-6; possibly TRBD1 for D (5 bases). This CDR3 is 14 amino acids long. CDR1 is MDHEN, CDR2 SYDVKM, per germline. The CDR3 protein is CACSFLQGNSPLHF. The CDR3 DNA follows: TGTGCCTGCAGTTTCCTGCAGGGAAATTCACCCCTCCACTTT.

This clonotype appeared many times. CDR3 amino acids: CSARATAEWTRTDTQYF. CDR3 coding DNA: TGCAGTGCTAGAGCTACCGCGGAGTGGACCCGCACAGATACGCAGTATTTT. V gene TRBV20-1 combines with J gene TRBJ2-3; D not certain. Trimming cost V 1 base and J 1 base, with 18 bases left between them. The CDR3 length is 17 residues. Germline V CDR1 and CDR2: DFQATT, SNEGSKA (reference sequence).

This clonotype was picked up many times. This rearrangement joins TRBV18 to TRBJ1-1; the D is unclear. This CDR3 is 14 amino acids long. Germline V gene data show CDR1 as KGHSH and CDR2 as LQKENI. The germline V and J ends were trimmed by 2 bases and 5 bases, with 12 bases remaining between them. DNA for the CDR3: TGTGCCAGCTCACCAAAGGACTTGCGGACTGAAGCTTTCTTT. Translated, it gives CASSPKDLRTEAFF. Using reference TRBV18 and TRBJ1-1 for the parts outside the CDR3, the full variable domain is NAGVMQNPRHLVRRRGQEARLRCSPMKGHSHVYWYRQLPEEGLKFMVYLQKENIIDESGMPKERFSAEFPKEGPSILRIQQVVRGDSAAYFCASSPKDLRTEAFFGQGTRLTVV.

A word on this clonotype: This sequence may be a read error, since a much larger clone differs from it by one base. This chain links TRBV7-2 with TRBJ1-1; 10 bases match TRBD1. Germline CDR1 and CDR2: SGHTA and FQGNSA. The CDR3 consists of 14 residues. The CDR3 here is CARSLLDRGTEAFF. CDR3 in DNA: TGTGCCAGAAGCTTATTGGACAGGGGGACTGAAGCTTTCTTT.

The chain is built from TRBV5-1 and TRBJ2-7; a weak D match, TRBD1 (6 bases). This CDR3 is 14 amino acids long. CDR1 and CDR2 from the germline V gene are SGHRS and YFSETQ. The germline V and J ends were trimmed by 4 bases and 0 bases, with 11 bases remaining between them. The CDR3 loop is CASSEMTGSYEQYF. For the CDR3, the DNA is TGCGCCAGCAGCGAGATGACAGGCTCCTACGAGCAGTACTTC. The full variable domain, its missing parts supplied by reference TRBV5-1 and TRBJ2-7, is KAGVTQTPRYLIKTRGQQVTLSCSPISGHRSVSWYQQTPGQGLQFLFEYFSETQRNKGNFPGRFSGRQFSNSRSEMNVSTLELGDSALYLCASSEMTGSYEQYFGPGTRLTVT.

A few counts support this clonotype. V usage is TRBV12-3 or TRBV12-4 and J usage is TRBJ2-5, with D unresolved. This CDR3 is 15 amino acids long. Trimming pared 8 bases from V and 1 base from J, leaving 17 bases between. The CDR3 protein is CASAEQRPSQETQYF. Written as DNA, the CDR3 is TGTGCCAGCGCCGAACAGAGACCGAGCCAAGAGACCCAGTACTTC.

At least ten counts were recorded for this clonotype. The chain recombines TRBV4-3 with TRBJ2-3, with D possibly TRBD2 on 6 matching bases. V lost 2 bases, J lost 1 base, and 10 bases lay in between. The CDR3 runs to 15 residues. Germline assignment: CDR1 LGHNA and CDR2 YSLEER. This CDR3 reads CASSQWRGGTDTQYF. DNA for the CDR3: TGCGCCAGCAGCCAATGGCGGGGCGGCACAGATACGCAGTATTTT.